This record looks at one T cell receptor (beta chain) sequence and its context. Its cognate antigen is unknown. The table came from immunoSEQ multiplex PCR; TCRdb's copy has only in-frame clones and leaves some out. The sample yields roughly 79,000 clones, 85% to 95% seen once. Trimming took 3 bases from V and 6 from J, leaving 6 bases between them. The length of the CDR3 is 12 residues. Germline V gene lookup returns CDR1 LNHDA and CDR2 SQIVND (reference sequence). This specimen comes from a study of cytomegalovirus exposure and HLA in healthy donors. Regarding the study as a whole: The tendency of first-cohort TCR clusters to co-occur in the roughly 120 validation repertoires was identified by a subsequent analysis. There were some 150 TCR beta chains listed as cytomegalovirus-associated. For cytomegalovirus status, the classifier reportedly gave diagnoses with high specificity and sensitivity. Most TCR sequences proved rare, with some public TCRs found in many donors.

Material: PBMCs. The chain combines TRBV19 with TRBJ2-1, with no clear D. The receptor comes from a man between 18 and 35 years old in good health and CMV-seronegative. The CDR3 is CASSITSNEQFF. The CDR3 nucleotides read TGTGCCAGTAGTATTACAAGCAATGAGCAGTTCTTC.